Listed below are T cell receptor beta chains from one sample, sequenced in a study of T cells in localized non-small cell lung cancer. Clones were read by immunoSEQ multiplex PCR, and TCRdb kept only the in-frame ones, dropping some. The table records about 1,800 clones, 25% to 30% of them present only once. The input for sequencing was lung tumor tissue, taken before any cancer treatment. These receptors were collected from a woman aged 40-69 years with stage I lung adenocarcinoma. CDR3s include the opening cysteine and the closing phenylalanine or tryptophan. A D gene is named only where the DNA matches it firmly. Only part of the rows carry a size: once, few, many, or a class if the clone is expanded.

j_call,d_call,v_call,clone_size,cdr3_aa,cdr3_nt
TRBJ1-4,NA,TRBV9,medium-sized,CASSDGVANEKLFF,TGTGCCAGCAGCGACGGGGTGGCTAATGAAAAACTGTTTTTT
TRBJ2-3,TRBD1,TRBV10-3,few,CAISETPGGDTQYF,TGTGCCATCAGTGAGACCCCAGGGGGAGATACGCAGTATTTT
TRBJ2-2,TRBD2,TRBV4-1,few,CASSQNLGGSRTGELFF,TGCGCCAGCAGCCAAAATTTGGGCGGGAGTCGCACCGGGGAGCTGTTTTTT
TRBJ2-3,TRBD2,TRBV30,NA,CAGGLAGGVDTQYF,TGTGCCGGCGGTCTAGCGGGAGGTGTAGATACGCAGTATTTT
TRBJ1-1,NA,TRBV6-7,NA,CASSSVGQAFF,TGTGCCAGCAGTTCCGTGGGACAAGCTTTCTTT
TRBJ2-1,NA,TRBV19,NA,CASSIGRAQYNEQFF,TGTGCCAGTAGTATAGGTCGAGCGCAGTACAATGAGCAGTTCTTC
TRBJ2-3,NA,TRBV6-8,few,CASSYVREAWDTQYF,TGTGCCAGCAGTTACGTGAGGGAGGCCTGGGATACGCAGTATTTT
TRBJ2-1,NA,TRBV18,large,CASSRGIGVSNEQFF,TGTGCCAGCTCACGGGGGATTGGGGTGAGCAATGAGCAGTTCTTC
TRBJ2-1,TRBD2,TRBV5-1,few,CASSRLSVAGTMGNEQFF,TGCGCCAGCAGCCGGCTGTCAGTAGCGGGAACAATGGGCAATGAGCAGTTCTTC
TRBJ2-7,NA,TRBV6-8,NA,CASSRRVGTYEQYF,TGTGCCAGCAGTAGAAGGGTCGGGACCTACGAGCAGTACTTC
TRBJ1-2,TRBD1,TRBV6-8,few,CAISMTGGGYTF,TGTGCCATCAGCATGACAGGGGGTGGCTACACCTTC
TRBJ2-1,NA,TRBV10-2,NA,CASSEDGGAGEQFF,TGCGCCAGCAGTGAAGATGGAGGGGCAGGTGAGCAGTTCTTC
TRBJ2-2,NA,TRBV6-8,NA,CASSYRPPHTGELFF,TGTGCCAGCAGTTACCGCCCACCCCACACCGGGGAGCTGTTTTTT
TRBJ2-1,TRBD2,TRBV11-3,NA,CASSTGGANNEQFF,TGTGCCAGCAGCACGGGAGGGGCCAACAATGAGCAGTTCTTC